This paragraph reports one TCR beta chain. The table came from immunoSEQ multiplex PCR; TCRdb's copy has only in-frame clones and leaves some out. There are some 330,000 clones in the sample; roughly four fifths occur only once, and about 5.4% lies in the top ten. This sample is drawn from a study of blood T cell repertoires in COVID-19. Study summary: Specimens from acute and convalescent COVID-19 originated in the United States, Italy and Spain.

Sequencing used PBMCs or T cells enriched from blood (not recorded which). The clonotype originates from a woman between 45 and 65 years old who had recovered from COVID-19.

This CDR3 reads CASGRWTGATGELFF. In DNA form, the CDR3 reads TGTGCTAGTGGCCGATGGACAGGAGCGACCGGGGAGCTGTTTTTT. This chain joins TRBV12-5 and TRBJ2-2; 7 bases agree with TRBD1. CDR1 and CDR2 from the germline V gene are LGHNT and FRNRAP. The CDR3 contains 15 residues. V shed 6 bases, J shed 5 bases, and the junction held 9 bases outside the gene matches.